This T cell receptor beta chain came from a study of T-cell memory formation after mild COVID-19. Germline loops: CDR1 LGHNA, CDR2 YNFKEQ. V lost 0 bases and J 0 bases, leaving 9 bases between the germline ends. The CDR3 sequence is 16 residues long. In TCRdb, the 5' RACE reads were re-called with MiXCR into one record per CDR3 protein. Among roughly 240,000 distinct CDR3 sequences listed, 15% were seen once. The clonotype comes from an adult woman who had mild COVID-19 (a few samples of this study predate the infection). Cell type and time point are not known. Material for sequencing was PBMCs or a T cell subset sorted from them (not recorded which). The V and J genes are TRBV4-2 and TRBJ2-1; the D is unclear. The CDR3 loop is CASSQDKGSSYNEQFF. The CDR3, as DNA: TGTGCCAGCAGCCAAGACAAGGGTAGCTCCTACAATGAGCAGTTCTTC.